The clone carrying this TCR beta chain was seen a few times. Its cognate antigen is unknown. The entry originates in a study of T cells in localized non-small cell lung cancer. V shed 3 bases and J 4 bases; nucleotides not matched to a gene: 13. The length of the CDR3 is 18 residues. Per germline, CDR1 SGHNT and CDR2 YENEEA. Assay: immunoSEQ multiplex PCR; the TCRdb copy retains only in-frame clones and omits some. The data show 7,000 or so clones, roughly 50% seen once. Overall study findings and caveats: For the top 100 tumor clones, a median approximately 59 also appeared in adjacent lung. Heterogeneity within the tumor remains possible, as just one region underwent sequencing. Adjacent uninvolved lung tissue had the highest T cell clonality, exceeding tumor.

The sample consisted of lymph node tissue, taken before any cancer treatment. The clonotype comes from a female donor aged 60 or older with stage I lung adenocarcinoma. The genes are TRBV11-3 and TRBJ2-3, with 10 bases identical to TRBD2. CDR3 coding DNA: TGTGCCAGCAGCTTGGGCCTTAGCGGGGGGCTACAGGCAGATACGCAGTATTTT. It is translated as CASSLGLSGGLQADTQYF.